This T cell receptor beta chain derives from a study of T cell repertoires in cytomegalovirus infection. Study overall: Indicated by public TCR beta signatures were CMV infection and matching HLA type.

This clonotype was counted many times. Antigen unknown. Using its own MiXCR run on the reads, TCRdb lists one record per CDR3 protein. The table includes hundreds of thousands of distinct CDR3 sequences, 33% detected once. The CDR3 has 14 amino acids. Germline V gene data show CDR1 as SGHVS and CDR2 as FQNEAQ. V was trimmed by 1 base and J by 2 bases, leaving 8 bases between them. General observations from the study: Dominating the ex vivo response were HLA-C-restricted CMV-specific TCR beta clonotypes.

The chain joins TRBV7-8 to TRBJ2-5; TRBD2 might be the D (5 bases). The sample consisted of cultured PBMCs, taken from culture after CMV antigen stimulation. This receptor was identified in a human donor in good health (CMV status not recorded). Some clones in this sample may be carry-over from other donors' samples. For the CDR3, the DNA is TGTGCCAGCAGCTTAGTCAGCGGTCAAGAGACCCAGTACTTC. Its protein product is CASSLVSGQETQYF.